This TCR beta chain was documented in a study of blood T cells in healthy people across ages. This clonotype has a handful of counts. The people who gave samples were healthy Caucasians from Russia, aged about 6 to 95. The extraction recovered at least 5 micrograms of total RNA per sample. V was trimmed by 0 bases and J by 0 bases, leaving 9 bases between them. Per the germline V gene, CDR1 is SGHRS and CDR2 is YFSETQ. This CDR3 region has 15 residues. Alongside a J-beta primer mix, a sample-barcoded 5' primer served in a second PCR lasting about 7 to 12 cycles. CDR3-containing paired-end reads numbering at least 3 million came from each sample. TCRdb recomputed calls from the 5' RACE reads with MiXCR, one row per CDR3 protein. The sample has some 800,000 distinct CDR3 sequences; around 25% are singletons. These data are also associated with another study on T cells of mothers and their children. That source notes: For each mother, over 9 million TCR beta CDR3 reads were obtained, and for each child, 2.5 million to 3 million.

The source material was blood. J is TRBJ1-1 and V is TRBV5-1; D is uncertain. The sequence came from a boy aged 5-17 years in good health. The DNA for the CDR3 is TGCGCCAGCAGCTTGGACCAGAGACTGAACACTGAAGCTTTCTTT. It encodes CASSLDQRLNTEAFF.